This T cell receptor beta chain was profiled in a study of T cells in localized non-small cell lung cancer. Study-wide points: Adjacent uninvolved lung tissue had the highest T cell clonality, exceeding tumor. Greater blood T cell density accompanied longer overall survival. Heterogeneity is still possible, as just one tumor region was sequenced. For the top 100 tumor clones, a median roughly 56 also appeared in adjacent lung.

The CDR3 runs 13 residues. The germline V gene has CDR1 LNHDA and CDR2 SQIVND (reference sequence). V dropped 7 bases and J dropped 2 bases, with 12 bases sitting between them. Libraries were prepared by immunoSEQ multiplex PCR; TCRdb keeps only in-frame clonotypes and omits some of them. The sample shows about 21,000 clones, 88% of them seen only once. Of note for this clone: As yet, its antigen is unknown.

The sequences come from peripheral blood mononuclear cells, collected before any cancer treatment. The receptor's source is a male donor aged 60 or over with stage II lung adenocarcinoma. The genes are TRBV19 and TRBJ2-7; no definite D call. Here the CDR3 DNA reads TGTGCCAGTAAGGCAGAATCTACCTACGAGCAGTACTTC. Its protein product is CASKAESTYEQYF.